These 15 T cell receptor beta chains were all obtained from the same sample, sequenced in a study of beta chain features in type 1 diabetes. Notes on the study in general: TCRB CDR3s were moderately but significantly shorter in Type 1 diabetes patients in all four CD4+ subsets.

Expressed TCRB transcripts were sequenced, since all the RNA that had been isolated was reverse transcribed. Generated by immunoSEQ multiplex PCR, the TCRdb table keeps only in-frame clones and is missing some. Among about 340,000 clones listed, roughly 13% were seen once. The antigens of these receptors remain unknown. The specimen was naive CD4+ T cells from blood. The receptors shown here come from a woman aged 18-29 years with type 1 diabetes.

V usage is TRBV19 and J usage is TRBJ1-5, with 10 bases fitting TRBD1. Trimming took 5 bases from V and 2 from J; bases not matched to a gene: 6. CDR1 and CDR2 (germline): LNHDA, SQIVND (reference sequence). CDR3 size: 16 residues. The CDR3 reads CASSSRTGGGNQPQHF. CDR3 nucleotide sequence: TGTGCCAGTAGTTCAAGGACAGGGGGGGGCAATCAGCCCCAGCATTTT.

The J gene is TRBJ2-5, the V gene TRBV18; perhaps TRBD2 as D (5 bases). The CDR3 is 13 amino acids. V lost 2 bases and J 5 bases, leaving 9 bases between the germline ends. Germline CDR1 is KGHSH and CDR2 is LQKENI. DNA for the CDR3: TGTGCCAGCTCACCAGGGAGCTGGGAGACCCAGTACTTC. Its protein is CASSPGSWETQYF.

The chain has TRBV5-1 and TRBJ2-2, with TRBD2 matching over 7 bases. J gave up 3 bases and V 6 bases, and 8 bases lay outside the gene matches. This CDR3 is built from 15 residues. Germline assignment: CDR1 SGHRS and CDR2 YFSETQ. DNA of the CDR3: TGCGCCAGCATAGCGGGTACGACCTACACCGGGGAGCTGTTTTTT. Translated: CASIAGTTYTGELFF.

This chain links TRBV7-9 with TRBJ2-1, with D perhaps matching TRBD2 (5 bases). This CDR3 is built from 15 residues. Trimming cost V 3 bases and J 3 bases, with 12 bases left between them. Germline CDR1 and CDR2: SEHNR and FQNEAQ (reference sequence). The CDR3 loop is CASSFPGIIYNEQFF. The CDR3 DNA sequence: TGTGCCAGCAGCTTTCCCGGGATTATCTACAATGAGCAGTTCTTC.

The chain is built from TRBV10-1 and TRBJ2-1, with D perhaps TRBD2 (5 bases). The V and J ends lost 5 bases and 15 bases respectively, with 20 bases between them. This CDR3 is built from 13 residues. Germline CDR1 is WNHNN and CDR2 is SYGVQD (reference sequence). The DNA for the CDR3 is TGCGCCAGCAGTACCACCCTTGGGAGCGAACCGTTCTTC. Translating it yields CASSTTLGSEPFF.

This sequence joins TRBV30 and TRBJ1-3; D gene uncertain. Germline CDR1 reads GTSNPN; CDR2 reads SVGIG (reference sequence). This CDR3 contains 13 residues. V lost 3 bases to trimming and J lost 2 bases, with 8 bases between them. The CDR3: CAWRMTAGNTIYF. DNA for the CDR3: TGTGCCTGGAGGATGACTGCTGGAAACACCATATATTTT.

The chain couples TRBV2 to TRBJ2-1; D perhaps matches TRBD2 (6 bases). The CDR3 runs to 15 residues. Germline assignment: CDR1 SNHLY and CDR2 FYNNEI. Trimming stripped 4 bases from V and 4 bases from J, with 14 bases between. CDR3 amino acids: CASSVRSGSYNEQFF. DNA of the CDR3: TGTGCCAGCAGTGTTCGAAGCGGGTCATACAATGAGCAGTTCTTC.

This chain links TRBV19 with TRBJ1-1, with TRBD1 matching 9 bases. V trimming: 5 bases; J trimming: 6 bases; junction bases outside the gene matches: 10. CDR3 length equals 15 residues. Germline V lookup: CDR1 LNHDA, CDR2 SQIVND (reference sequence). This chain's CDR3 is CASSLRTGEAAEAFF. The DNA for the CDR3 is TGTGCCAGTAGTCTAAGGACAGGGGAAGCTGCTGAAGCTTTCTTT. Filled out from reference TRBV19 and TRBJ1-1, the complete variable domain reads DGGITQSPKYLFRKEGQNVTLSCEQNLNHDAMYWYRQDPGQGLRLIYYSQIVNDFQKGDIAEGYSVSREKKESFPLTVTSAQKNPTAFYLCASSLRTGEAAEAFFGQGTRLTVV.

This clone has a count of ten or more. This chain joins TRBV28 and TRBJ2-1; tentatively, D is TRBD2 (5 bases). The CDR3 spans 16 residues. V was cut by 2 bases and J by 0 bases, with 11 bases left in between. The V gene's germline CDR1 is MDHEN and CDR2 SYDVKM. This chain's CDR3 is CASSLLGKSSYNEQFF. In nucleotides, the CDR3 is TGTGCCAGCAGTTTACTCGGGAAAAGCTCCTACAATGAGCAGTTCTTC.

The V call is TRBV6-5, the J call TRBJ1-1, with 9 bases that match TRBD1. V shed 2 bases and J 7 bases; nucleotides not matched to a gene: 8. The CDR3 has 15 amino acids. Germline loops: CDR1 MNHEY, CDR2 SVGAGI. The DNA for the CDR3 is TGTGCCAGCAGTTACGGGGACAGGGAGATCTTTGAAGCTTTCTTT. It codes for CASSYGDREIFEAFF.

This chain uses TRBV23-1 with TRBJ1-4, with D maybe TRBD1 (6 bases). TRBV23-1 is given ORF status, its function remaining uncertain. This CDR3 has 16 residues. V was shortened by 6 bases and J by 5 bases, with 19 bases between the two germline ends. CDR3 sequence reads: CASSWGTQDLNEKLFF. Written as DNA, the CDR3 is TGCGCCAGCAGCTGGGGGACACAGGATCTAAATGAAAAACTGTTTTTT.

CDR3: CASSLGTLGQPQHF. In nucleotides, the CDR3 is TGTGCCAGCAGCTTAGGGACATTGGGCCAGCCCCAGCATTTT. The V gene is TRBV7-2, the J gene TRBJ1-5, with D tentatively TRBD1 (5 bases). The CDR3 extends over 14 amino acids. Germline values: CDR1 SGHTA, CDR2 FQGNSA. V shed 1 base and J shed 7 bases, with 11 bases lying between them.

In its sample, this clone was seen a few times. V is TRBV29-1 and J is TRBJ1-1, with 7 bases identical to TRBD1. The germline V gene encodes CDR1 SQVTM and CDR2 ANQGSEA. With 5 bases clipped from V and 0 bases from J, the junction kept 3 bases outside the gene matches. The CDR3 totals 13 residues. The CDR3 spells CSVSGQVNTEAFF. In DNA form, the CDR3 reads TGCAGCGTTTCCGGACAGGTGAACACTGAAGCTTTCTTT.

The table lists this clone with a few counts. J is TRBJ2-5 and V is TRBV7-9, with 10 bases matching TRBD2. Germline lookup yields CDR1 SEHNR and CDR2 FQNEAQ (reference sequence). The CDR3 is 16 residues long. With V trimmed by 2 bases and J by 5 bases, 8 bases remained unmatched. The CDR3 spells CASSLLGLAGAETQYF. The CDR3 nucleotides read TGTGCCAGCAGCTTATTAGGGCTAGCGGGAGCGGAGACCCAGTACTTC.

This clone was recorded a few times. This chain uses TRBV30 with TRBJ2-5; perhaps TRBD1 as D (6 bases). CDR3 size: 15 residues. Per the germline V gene, CDR1 is GTSNPN and CDR2 is SVGIG (reference sequence). Trimming removed 3 bases from V and 0 bases from J, with 14 bases in between. The CDR3 is CAWSAGTRYQETQYF. CDR3 coding DNA: TGTGCCTGGAGCGCCGGGACAAGGTACCAAGAGACCCAGTACTTC.